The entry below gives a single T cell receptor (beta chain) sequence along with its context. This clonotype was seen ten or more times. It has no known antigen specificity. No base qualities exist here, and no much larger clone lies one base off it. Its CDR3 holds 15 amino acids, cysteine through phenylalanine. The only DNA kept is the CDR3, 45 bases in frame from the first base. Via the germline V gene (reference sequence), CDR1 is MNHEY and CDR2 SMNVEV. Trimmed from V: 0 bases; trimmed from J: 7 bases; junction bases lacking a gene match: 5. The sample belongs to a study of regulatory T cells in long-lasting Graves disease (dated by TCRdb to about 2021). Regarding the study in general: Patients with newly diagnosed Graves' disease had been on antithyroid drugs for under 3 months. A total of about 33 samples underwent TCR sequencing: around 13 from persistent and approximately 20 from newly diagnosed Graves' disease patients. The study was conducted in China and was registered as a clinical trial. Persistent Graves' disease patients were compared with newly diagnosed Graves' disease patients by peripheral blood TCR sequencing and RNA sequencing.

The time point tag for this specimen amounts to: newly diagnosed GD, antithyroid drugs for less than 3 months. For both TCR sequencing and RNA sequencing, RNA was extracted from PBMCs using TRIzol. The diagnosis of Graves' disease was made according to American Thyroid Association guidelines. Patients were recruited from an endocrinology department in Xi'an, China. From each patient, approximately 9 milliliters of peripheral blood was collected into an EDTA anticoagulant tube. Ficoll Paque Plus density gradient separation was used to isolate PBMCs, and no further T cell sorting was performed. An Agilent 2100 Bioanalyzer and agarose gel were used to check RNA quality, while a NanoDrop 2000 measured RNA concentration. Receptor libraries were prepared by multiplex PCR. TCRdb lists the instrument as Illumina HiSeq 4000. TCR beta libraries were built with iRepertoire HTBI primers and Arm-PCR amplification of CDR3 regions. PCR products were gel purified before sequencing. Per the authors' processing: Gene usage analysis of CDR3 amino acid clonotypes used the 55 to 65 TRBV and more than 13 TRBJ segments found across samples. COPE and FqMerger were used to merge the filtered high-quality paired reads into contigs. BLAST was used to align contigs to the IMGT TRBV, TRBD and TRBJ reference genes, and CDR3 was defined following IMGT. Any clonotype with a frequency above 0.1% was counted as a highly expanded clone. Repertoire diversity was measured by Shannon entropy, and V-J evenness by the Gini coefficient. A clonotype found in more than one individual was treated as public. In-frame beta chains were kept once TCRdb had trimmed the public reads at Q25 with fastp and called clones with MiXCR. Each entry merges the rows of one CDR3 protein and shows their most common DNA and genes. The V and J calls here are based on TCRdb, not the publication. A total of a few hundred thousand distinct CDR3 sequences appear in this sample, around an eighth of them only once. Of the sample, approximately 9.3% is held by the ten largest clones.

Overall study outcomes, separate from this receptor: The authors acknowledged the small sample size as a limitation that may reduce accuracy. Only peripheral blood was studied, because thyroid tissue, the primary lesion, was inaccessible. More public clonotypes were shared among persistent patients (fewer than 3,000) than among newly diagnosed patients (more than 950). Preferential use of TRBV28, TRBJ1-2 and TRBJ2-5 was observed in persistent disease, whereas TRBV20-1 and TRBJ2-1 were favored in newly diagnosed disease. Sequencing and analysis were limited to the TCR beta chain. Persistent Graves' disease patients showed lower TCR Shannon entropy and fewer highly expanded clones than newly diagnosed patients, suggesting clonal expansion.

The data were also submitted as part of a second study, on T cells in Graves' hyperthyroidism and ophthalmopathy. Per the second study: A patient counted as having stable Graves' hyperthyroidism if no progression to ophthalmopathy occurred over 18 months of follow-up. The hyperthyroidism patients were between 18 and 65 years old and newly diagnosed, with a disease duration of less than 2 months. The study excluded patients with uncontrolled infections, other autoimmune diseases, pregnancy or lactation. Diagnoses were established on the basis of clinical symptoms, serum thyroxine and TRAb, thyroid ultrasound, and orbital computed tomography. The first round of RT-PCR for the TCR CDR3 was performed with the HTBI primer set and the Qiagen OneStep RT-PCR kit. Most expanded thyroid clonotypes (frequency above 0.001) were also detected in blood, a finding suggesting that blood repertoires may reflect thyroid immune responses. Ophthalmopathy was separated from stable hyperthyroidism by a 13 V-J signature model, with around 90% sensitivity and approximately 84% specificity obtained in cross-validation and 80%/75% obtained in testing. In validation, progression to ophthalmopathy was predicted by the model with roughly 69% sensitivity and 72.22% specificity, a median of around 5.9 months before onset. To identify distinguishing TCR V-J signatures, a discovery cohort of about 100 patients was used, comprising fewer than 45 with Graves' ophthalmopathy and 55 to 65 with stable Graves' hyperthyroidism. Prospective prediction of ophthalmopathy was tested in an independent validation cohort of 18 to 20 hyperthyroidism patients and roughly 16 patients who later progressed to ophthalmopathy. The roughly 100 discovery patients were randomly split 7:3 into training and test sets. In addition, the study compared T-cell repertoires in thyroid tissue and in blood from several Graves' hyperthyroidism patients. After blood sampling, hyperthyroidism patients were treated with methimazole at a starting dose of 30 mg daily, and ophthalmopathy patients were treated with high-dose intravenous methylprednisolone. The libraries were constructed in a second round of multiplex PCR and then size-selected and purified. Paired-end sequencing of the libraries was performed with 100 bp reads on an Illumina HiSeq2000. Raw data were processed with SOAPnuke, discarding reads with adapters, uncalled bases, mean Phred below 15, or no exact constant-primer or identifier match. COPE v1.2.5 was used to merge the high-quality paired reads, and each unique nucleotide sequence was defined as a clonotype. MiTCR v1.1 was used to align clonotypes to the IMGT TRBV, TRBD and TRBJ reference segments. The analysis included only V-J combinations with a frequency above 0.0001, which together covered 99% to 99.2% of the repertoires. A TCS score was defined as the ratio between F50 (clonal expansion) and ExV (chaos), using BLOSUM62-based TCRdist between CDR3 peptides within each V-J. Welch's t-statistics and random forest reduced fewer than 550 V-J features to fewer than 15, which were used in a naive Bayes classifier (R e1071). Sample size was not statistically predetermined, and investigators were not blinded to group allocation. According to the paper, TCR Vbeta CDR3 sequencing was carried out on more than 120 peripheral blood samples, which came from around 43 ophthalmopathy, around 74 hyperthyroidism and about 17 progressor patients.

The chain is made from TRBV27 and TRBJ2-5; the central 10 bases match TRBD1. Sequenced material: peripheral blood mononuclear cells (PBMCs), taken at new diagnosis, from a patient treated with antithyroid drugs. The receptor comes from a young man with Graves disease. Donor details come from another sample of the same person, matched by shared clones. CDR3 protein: CASSLSDRGYATQYF. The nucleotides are TGTGCCAGCAGTTTATCGGACAGGGGGTATGCGACCCAGTACTTC.